The 13 T cell receptor beta chains listed next were all sequenced from one sample in a study of cytomegalovirus exposure and HLA in healthy donors. Only in-frame clones appear in the TCRdb table, and some are missing; sequencing was by immunoSEQ multiplex PCR. The repertoire includes under 400,000 clones, 86% of them detected once, and roughly 0.8% sits in the top ten. Sequenced: PBMCs. These TCRs come from a young woman in good health and CMV-seronegative.

The chain couples TRBV5-1 to TRBJ2-3; D possibly corresponds to TRBD2 (6 bases). This CDR3 is 12 amino acids long. V was cut by 4 bases and J by 10 bases, with 13 bases left in between. Germline V gene lookup returns CDR1 SGHRS and CDR2 YFSETQ. CDR3 in DNA: TGCGCCAGCAGCCGAGGCCCGGGGGCGCAGTATTTT. Its translation: CASSRGPGAQYF.

The sample holds one count of this clone. The rearrangement links TRBV13 to TRBJ2-5; D is unresolved. Germline V lookup: CDR1 PRHDT, CDR2 FYEKMQ (reference sequence). This CDR3 spans 12 amino acids. V lost 1 base, J lost 7 bases, and 7 bases lay in between. CDR3 residues: CASSLAGGTQYF. DNA for the CDR3: TGTGCCAGCAGCTTAGCTGGCGGGACCCAGTACTTC.

V is TRBV28 and J is TRBJ1-6; tentative D call: TRBD1 (6 bases). Trimming shortened V by 8 bases and J by 8 bases, and 13 bases separated the two germline ends. Germline V gene data show CDR1 as MDHEN and CDR2 as SYDVKM. This CDR3 has 13 amino acids. Here the CDR3 reads CASGDRLHSPLHF. In DNA, the CDR3 is TGTGCCAGCGGTGACAGGTTGCATTCACCCCTCCACTTT.

This clone has only a few counts. This same CDR3 is encoded by further DNA sequences in the sample. CDR3 loop: CASSYSLLAGGNEQFF. The CDR3 bases are TGTGCCAGCAGTTACTCGCTCCTAGCGGGAGGGAATGAGCAGTTCTTC. This rearrangement joins TRBV6-5 to TRBJ2-1; 12 bases agree with TRBD2. The CDR3 is 16 amino acids. Germline loops: CDR1 MNHEY, CDR2 SVGAGI. The trim removed 0 bases at V and 7 bases at J, leaving 4 bases unmatched.

The gene calls are TRBV27 and TRBJ1-1; TRBD1 matches at 10 bases. Losses at the gene ends were 5 bases for V and 2 bases for J; bases not matched to a gene: 8. The length of the CDR3 is 16 residues. Looked up from germline, CDR1 is MNHEY and CDR2 is SMNVEV (reference sequence). For the CDR3, the DNA is TGTGCCAGCAGTCCTTGGACAGGGGGTTACAACACTGAAGCTTTCTTT. This gives the protein CASSPWTGGYNTEAFF.

The V call is TRBV6-5, the J call TRBJ1-1; the D gene is possibly TRBD1 (6 bases). This CDR3 has 14 amino acids. The germline gives CDR1 MNHEY, CDR2 SVGAGI. V was cut by 4 bases and J by 1 base, with 10 bases left in between. For the CDR3, the DNA is TGTGCCAGCAGTTCCTTCAGGGGGAACACTGAAGCTTTCTTT. Its protein product is CASSSFRGNTEAFF.

The chain recombines TRBV4-2 with TRBJ1-1; 10 bases are a match to TRBD1. The CDR3 totals 15 residues. V dropped 3 bases and J dropped 1; count of bases not matched to a gene: 2. Germline assignment: CDR1 LGHNA and CDR2 YNFKEQ. CDR3 sequence: CASSHDRGPNTEAFF. DNA for the CDR3: TGTGCCAGCAGCCACGACAGGGGGCCGAACACTGAAGCTTTCTTT.

CDR3 nucleotide sequence: TGCGCCAGCAGTGTCTCCCAGGGGGTAGGTGAGACCCAGTACTTC. This translates into CASSVSQGVGETQYF. The chain combines TRBV10-2 with TRBJ2-5, with 7 nucleotides matching TRBD1. V lost 4 bases, J lost 5 bases, and 10 bases stayed unmatched. Germline V CDR1 and CDR2: WSHSY, SAAADI. The CDR3 spans 15 residues.

This chain joins TRBV7-9 and TRBJ2-7; TRBD2 agrees at 7 bases. J was trimmed by 0 bases and V by 5 bases; bases with no gene match: 7. CDR1 is SEHNR and CDR2 is FQNEAQ in the germline V gene (reference sequence). The CDR3 has 15 residues. The CDR3 spells CASSGTGGSSYEQYF. CDR3 coding DNA: TGTGCCAGCAGCGGCACGGGGGGTTCCTCCTACGAGCAGTACTTC.

This sequence joins TRBV5-1 and TRBJ1-2; a weak D match, TRBD1 (5 bases). V lost 4 bases to trimming and J lost 3 bases, with 10 bases between them. The CDR3 contains 13 residues. The germline gives CDR1 SGHRS, CDR2 YFSETQ. CDR3 sequence (DNA): TGCGCCAGCAGCCTCGACAGCCACTATGGCTACACCTTC. The encoded protein is CASSLDSHYGYTF.

The gene calls are TRBV2 and TRBJ2-1, with D possibly matching TRBD1 (7 bases). Trimming stripped 1 base from V and 5 bases from J, with 15 bases between. CDR1 and CDR2 (germline): SNHLY, FYNNEI. The CDR3 consists of 16 residues. Written as DNA, the CDR3 is TGTGCCAGCAGTGAAGAGGCCCCAGGGGGGAACAATGAGCAGTTCTTC. The encoded protein is CASSEEAPGGNNEQFF.

This clone was observed a few times. The rearrangement uses TRBV18 and TRBJ1-5, with 7 bases fitting TRBD1. The germline V gene encodes CDR1 KGHSH and CDR2 LQKENI. After removal of 5 bases from V and 4 bases from J, the junction contained 8 bases not matched to a gene. The CDR3 spans 15 residues. CDR3: CASSTTGQRNQPQHF. As DNA, the CDR3 is TGTGCCAGCTCAACCACGGGACAGAGGAATCAGCCCCAGCATTTT.

This chain uses TRBV27 with TRBJ2-7; 9 bases match TRBD2. The CDR3 loop spans 18 amino acids. Germline assignment: CDR1 MNHEY and CDR2 SMNVEV (reference sequence). Trimming cost V 3 bases and J 3 bases; bases outside gene matches: 15. DNA of the CDR3: TGTGCCAGCAGTTTTGAGACTAGCGGTACATTCTCTAGCTACGAGCAGTACTTC. This translates into CASSFETSGTFSSYEQYF.